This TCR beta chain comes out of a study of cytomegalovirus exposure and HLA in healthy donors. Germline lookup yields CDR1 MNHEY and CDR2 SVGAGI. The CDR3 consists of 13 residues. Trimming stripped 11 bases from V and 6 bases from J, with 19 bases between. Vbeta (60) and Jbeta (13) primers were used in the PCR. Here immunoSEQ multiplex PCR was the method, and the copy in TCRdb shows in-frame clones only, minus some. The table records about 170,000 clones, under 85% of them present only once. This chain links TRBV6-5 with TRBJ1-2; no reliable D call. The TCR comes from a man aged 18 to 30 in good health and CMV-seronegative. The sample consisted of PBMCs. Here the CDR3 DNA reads TGTGCCGCGCGTTCGGGCGGACTGAATGGCTACACCTTC. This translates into CAARSGGLNGYTF.